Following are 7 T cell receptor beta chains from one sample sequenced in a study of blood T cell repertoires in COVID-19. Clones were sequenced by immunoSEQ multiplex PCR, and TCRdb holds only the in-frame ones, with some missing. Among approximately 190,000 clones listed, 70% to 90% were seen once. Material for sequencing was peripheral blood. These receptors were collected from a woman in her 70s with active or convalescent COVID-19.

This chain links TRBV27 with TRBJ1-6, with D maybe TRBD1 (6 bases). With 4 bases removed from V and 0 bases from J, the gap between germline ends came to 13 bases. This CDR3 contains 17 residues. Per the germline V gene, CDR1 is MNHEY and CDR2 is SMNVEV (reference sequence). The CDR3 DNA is TGTGCCAGCAGTTGGAGGGGGAGGGGCTCCTATAATTCACCCCTCCACTTT. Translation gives CASSWRGRGSYNSPLHF.

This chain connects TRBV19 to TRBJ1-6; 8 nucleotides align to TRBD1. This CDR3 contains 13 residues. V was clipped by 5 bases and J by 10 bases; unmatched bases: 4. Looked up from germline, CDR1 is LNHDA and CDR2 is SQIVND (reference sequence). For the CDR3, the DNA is TGTGCCAGTAGTCGGACAGGGCCCTCACCCCTCCACTTT. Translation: CASSRTGPSPLHF.

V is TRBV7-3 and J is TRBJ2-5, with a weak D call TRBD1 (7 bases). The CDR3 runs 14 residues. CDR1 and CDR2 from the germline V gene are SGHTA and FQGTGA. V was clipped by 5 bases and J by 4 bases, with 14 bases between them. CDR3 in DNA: TGTGCCAGCAGCCCTTCAGGGGGGCGAGAGACCCAGTACTTC. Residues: CASSPSGGRETQYF. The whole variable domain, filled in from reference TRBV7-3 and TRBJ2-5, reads GAGVSQTPSNKVTEKGKYVELRCDPISGHTALYWYRQSLGQGPEFLIYFQGTGAADDSGLPNDRFFAVRPEGSVSTLKIQRTERGDSAVYLCASSPSGGRETQYFGPGTRLLVL.

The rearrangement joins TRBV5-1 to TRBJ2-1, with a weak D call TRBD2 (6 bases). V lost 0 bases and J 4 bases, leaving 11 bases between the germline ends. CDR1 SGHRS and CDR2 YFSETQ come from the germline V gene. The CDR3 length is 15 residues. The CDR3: CASSLVPRGYNEQFF. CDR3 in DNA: TGCGCCAGCAGCTTGGTACCGCGGGGTTACAATGAGCAGTTCTTC.

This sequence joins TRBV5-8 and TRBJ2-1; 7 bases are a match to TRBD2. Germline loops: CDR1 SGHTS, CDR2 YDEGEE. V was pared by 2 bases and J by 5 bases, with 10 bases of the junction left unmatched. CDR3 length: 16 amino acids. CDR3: CASSFPGGSGNNEQFF. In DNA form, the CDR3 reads TGTGCCAGCAGCTTCCCCGGCGGGAGTGGAAACAATGAGCAGTTCTTC. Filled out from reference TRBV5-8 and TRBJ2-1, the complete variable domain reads EAGVTQSPTHLIKTRGQQATLRCSPISGHTSVYWYQQALGLGLQFLLWYDEGEERNRGNFPPRFSGRQFPNYSSELNVNALELEDSALYLCASSFPGGSGNNEQFFGPGTRLTVL.

CDR3 in amino acids: CASSPLDRKNTEAFF. As DNA, the CDR3 is TGTGCCAGCAGCCCGCTGGACAGGAAGAACACTGAAGCTTTCTTT. This sequence joins TRBV5-6 and TRBJ1-1; 7 bases map to TRBD1. CDR3 length: 15 residues. With V trimmed by 4 bases and J by 1 base, 7 bases remained unmatched. Germline values: CDR1 SGHDT, CDR2 YYEEEE.

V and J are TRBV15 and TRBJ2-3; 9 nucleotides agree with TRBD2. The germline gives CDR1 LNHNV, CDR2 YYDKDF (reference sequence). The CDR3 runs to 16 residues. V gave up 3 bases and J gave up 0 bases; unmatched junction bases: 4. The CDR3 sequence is CATSRGAGGSTDTQYF. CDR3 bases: TGTGCCACCAGCAGGGGAGCGGGGGGAAGCACAGATACGCAGTATTTT.